Detailed here is one T cell receptor (beta chain). The antigen is undetermined. The PCR used 60 Vbeta and 13 Jbeta primers. Libraries were prepared by immunoSEQ multiplex PCR; TCRdb keeps only in-frame clonotypes and omits some of them. The sample has under 200,000 clones; approximately 78% are singletons. This sample was included in a study of cytomegalovirus exposure and HLA in healthy donors. V gave up 4 bases and J gave up 4 bases, with 12 bases separating them. The germline V gene has CDR1 SEHNR and CDR2 FQNEAQ (reference sequence). This CDR3 contains 14 residues. Overall study results and limits: Sequencing probably produced one cluster of sequence variants that were highly shared. Sequences of the TCR beta chain were said to predict the HLA-A and HLA-B alleles of most subjects accurately.

The sequencing sample was made of PBMCs. V is TRBV7-9 and J is TRBJ2-3; D unclear. The clonotype was recovered from a woman in her forties in good health and CMV-seronegative. CDR3 DNA sequence: TGTGCCAGCAGCTCTTTCACAAAACCAGATACGCAGTATTTT. Its protein is CASSSFTKPDTQYF.